This T cell receptor beta chain was captured in a study of cytomegalovirus exposure and HLA in healthy donors (dated by TCRdb to the late 2010s). About the investigation overall: According to an earlier analysis of 450 to 650 of the donors, about 179 million T cells yielded 117 million unique TCR beta sequences and 276 Gb of sequence data. The study profiled the T cell repertoires of about 720 subjects by immunosequencing and related them to cytomegalovirus serostatus. The number of donors typed differed by locus, with about 620-630 for A, B, C, DRB1 and DQB1, roughly 520 for DQA1, about 610 for DPA1, and around 450 for DPB1. Genome-wide SNP genotypes for about 55% of the 666 donors were used in a later genetic analysis, which treated that subset as a discovery cohort. The study aimed to test whether cataloging public T cell receptors could reveal signatures of past pathogen exposure. Of the roughly 400 genotyped donors, 81% fell in the genetic ancestry cluster associated with self-reported Caucasian donors. Class I and class II HLA loci were covered by the typing at four-digit resolution. In an earlier analysis of 500 to 650 of the donors, high-throughput TCR beta sequencing was used to judge whether each TCR beta V gene segment behaved as functional or pseudogenic. Donor age, sex, ethnicity and CMV serostatus were compiled together with the repertoire data. In the later analysis, no new phenotypic data were used to find candidate immune exposures; instead, reliance was placed on TCR beta sequences and their occurrence across donors. High-throughput TCR immunosequencing, statistical association of individual TCRs with disease status, and machine learning were combined to predict cytomegalovirus infection status. Among 398 genotyped donors of the cohort, an average of 235,054 unique TCR beta nucleotide sequences were sequenced per donor, around 20% of them non-productive. Besides the first cohort of hundreds of subjects, a separate validation cohort made up of over 95 different subjects was used. Five DR-DQ haplotypes were treated as single units for association and clustering because of strong linkage in the cohort. In a later analysis, previously published TCR beta repertoires from several hundred donors were re-analyzed and high-resolution HLA genotyping was added so that TCR occurrence patterns could be studied. All discovery cohort repertoires had been generated using a single sequencing platform. An early release covering roughly 580 HLA-typed donors comprised about 300 gigabases of sequencing data and 65 million to 100 million unique TCR sequences. Paper-wide results and their limitations: In a later genetic analysis, fewer N-insertions in productive TCRs were reported among donors in an Asian-associated ancestry cluster than the approximately 670-donor mean. The presence/absence analyses assumed that sequencing depth was roughly uniform across donors, and that assumption may not be true. According to a later analysis, TCR association rates differed among HLA loci, with DRB1 alleles showing the most associated TCRs and HLA-C alleles showing the fewest. Most CMV-associated TCR beta chains appeared to be HLA-restricted in a later analysis, and the HLA associations seemed to be driven largely by CMV exposure. For the cohort, immune exposure information was limited to CMV serostatus. The classifier was reported to diagnose cytomegalovirus status with high specificity and sensitivity in both the original and validation cohorts. A total of fewer than 200 TCR beta chains were listed by the study as associated with cytomegalovirus. The 87-base-pair reads could not distinguish some IMGT-functional V segments, including TRBV6-2 and TRBV6-3, so those segments were excluded. The authors suggested that the approach could potentially be extended to other disease states and immunological phenotypes. An association between a missense DCLRE1C variant and V-gene and J-gene trimming of TCR beta chains was found in a later genetic analysis and replicated in an independent cohort. HLA typing was unavailable for some donors at each locus, so association tests used only the typed subset. Some 15 rarely observed V segments, including chromosome 9 orphons, were excluded from the earlier analysis of a few hundred of the donors because counts were too low. The sequencing pipeline was judged likely to have produced a cluster of highly shared sequence variants as a technical artifact. This cohort had only TCR beta chains sequenced, and the lack of alpha or paired-chain data limited which features could be detected. When HLA alleles, especially DR and DQ, strongly co-occurred, attributing TCR associations to individual alleles was difficult. A further reported finding was that TCR beta sequences accurately predicted the HLA-A and HLA-B alleles for most subjects in the first cohort. Most TCR sequences were seen in very few donors, while some public TCRs were found in many individuals. A few of the identified cytomegalovirus-associated TCR beta chains were confirmed in vitro to be specific for cytomegalovirus antigens. Broadly in line with IMGT annotations, most TCR beta V segments showed up in productive rearrangements about 87% or about 30% of the time in an earlier analysis of approximately 600 of the donors. Specific HLA alleles were associated with 15,000 to 20,000 TCR beta sequences at a false discovery rate of 0.05 in a later analysis. Linkage disequilibrium might explain the correlated functional status among segregating V segments, but an unknown experimental factor could not be excluded. In a later analysis, several top co-occurrence clusters were reported to appear linked to parvovirus B19, influenza, CMV and Epstein-Barr virus. In a later analysis, HLA-associated TCR beta chains were found to be more clonally expanded and to have lower generation probabilities than equally common non-associated chains.

The method behind the library was the immunoSEQ multiplex PCR assay. A mixture of 60 forward primers for TCR Vbeta segments and 13 reverse primers for TCR Jbeta segments was used in the multiplex PCR. A multiplex PCR assay on genomic DNA amplified the CDR3 region of rearranged TCR beta genes. The amplified TCR beta libraries were sequenced on the Illumina HiSeq System as 87-base-pair reads. The authors processed their data as follows. A later analysis counted about 80 million unique TCR beta chains across the 670 or so repertoires, and about 10 million of these chains were shared by at least two donors. Raw reads were error-corrected and collapsed into unique sequences by a nearest-neighbor algorithm in which closely related sequences were merged to remove PCR and sequencing errors. To assign V, D and J gene segments, CDR3 sequences were aligned to IMGT reference sequences. For a sequence to be retained, a match of at least six nucleotides was required to both a V gene segment and a J gene segment. A rearrangement counted as productive if the CDR3 had no stop codons and remained in frame with V and J, and every other rearrangement counted as non-productive. Following IMGT convention, CDR3 was defined as the stretch from the second conserved V-encoded cysteine to the conserved J-encoded phenylalanine. The earlier analysis of 587 of the donors excluded any sequence lacking an unambiguous match to a single V gene segment. In an earlier analysis of some 590 of the donors, a V segment was called functional when productive rearrangements were above 56.7%, and segregating when the standard deviation between donors exceeded 5%. A statistical classification framework was developed to diagnose cytomegalovirus status using the catalog of TCR beta chain sequences. A later analysis assigned V and J genes by comparing TCR nucleotide sequences with IMGT/GENE-DB human TR gene sequences. In a later analysis, CDR3 sequences and most-parsimonious VDJ recombination scenarios were assigned using the TCRdist pipeline. A later analysis defined each TCR beta chain by its CDR3 amino acid sequence plus V-gene family, and excluded reads lacking a unique V-gene family. To address suspected cross-contamination and a sequencing artifact, a later analysis removed 592 highly shared, low-generation-probability nucleotide sequences. For each public chain, a later analysis derived a clonal expansion index from normalized ranks of inferred template counts within each repertoire. Generation probabilities in a later analysis came from a VDJ recombination model fitted to out-of-frame rearrangements, and those results were checked against IGoR. In a later analysis, hypergeometric tests were used to score TCR-TCR, TCR-HLA and TCR-CMV co-occurrence, with a repertoire-size bias correction applied to TCR pairs. To estimate false discovery rates, a later analysis permuted the HLA or CMV assignments 20 times. In a later analysis, co-occurring TCRs were grouped using DBSCAN, and TCRdist sequence similarity was added for clustering within HLA-allele-positive subsets. For co-occurrence clustering, repertoires with fewer than 30,000 or more than 120,000 public chains were excluded, along with 4 to 6 repertoires with anomalous nucleotide sharing. Imported from immuneACCESS, the table was reduced by TCRdb to in-frame sequences with V and J called. These copies leave out some clones; in studies compared against another copy, an unresolved V gene accounts for under half, and the cause of the remainder is not known. For V, J and clone size, that table is used; D and trimming come from the DNA. Across this sample there are roughly 140,000 clones, with more than 75% seen only once. The ten largest clones capture roughly 3.6% of the sample.

V is clipped by 0 bases and J by 3 bases, and the sequence between their germline boundaries is 21 bases long. Counted from cysteine to phenylalanine, this CDR3 has 17 amino acids. Of the read, only the CDR3 DNA is kept; its 51 bases are in frame from base 1. CDR1 and CDR2, looked up from the germline V gene, are SQVTM and ANQGSEA. Note on this clone: It has no known antigen specificity. No base quality values were provided; no much bigger clone lies one nucleotide off.

The cohort comprised some 700 healthy bone marrow donors. At the time of sampling, all cohort members were nominally healthy, though unrecorded immune exposures were likely present. CMV serostatus was positive for about 290 and negative for about 55% of the roughly 670 cohort members, and was not recorded for this donor. A peripheral blood sample was collected from each donor, and TCR beta sequencing was performed on peripheral blood mononuclear cells. Genomic DNA extraction from the blood cell samples was performed with the Qiagen DNeasy Blood Extraction Kit. The sequence joins TRBV29-1 to TRBJ2-7; TRBD2 is possibly the D segment (6 matching bases). Sequencing was done on a sample of PBMCs. The source is a human donor in good health. In nucleotides, the sequence is TGCAGCGTTGAAGATTCCCCGGGACGGGGGTCCCTCTACGAGCAGTACTTC. Its coded protein is CSVEDSPGRGSLYEQYF.